This record covers a single T cell receptor beta chain. Antigen unknown. This PCR relied on a set of 60 Vbeta primers and 13 Jbeta primers. Using immunoSEQ multiplex PCR, the repertoire was profiled, and TCRdb retains in-frame clones only, with some absent. The data show about 160,000 clones, with 70% to 85% seen just once and 2.2% held by the top ten. The sample is drawn from a study of cytomegalovirus exposure and HLA in healthy donors. Overall study: A preliminary data release comprised 91 million or so unique TCRs obtained from HLA-typed donors. General study results and limits: A later examination showed that TCR association rates differed by HLA locus, with DRB1 most and HLA-C fewest. Whilst most TCR sequences proved rare, a subset of public TCRs occurred across many donors.

Germline CDR1 is MDHEN and CDR2 is SYDVKM. Deletions cut 1 base from V and 1 base from J, with 7 bases between. The CDR3 is made up of 14 amino acids. This sequence originates from a man aged 45 to 65 in good health and CMV-seropositive. This sequence joins TRBV28 and TRBJ1-1; TRBD1 might be the D (6 bases). Sequencing was performed on PBMCs. The CDR3 DNA sequence: TGTGCCAGCAGTTTATACAGGGCGAACACTGAAGCTTTCTTT. Translation gives CASSLYRANTEAFF.